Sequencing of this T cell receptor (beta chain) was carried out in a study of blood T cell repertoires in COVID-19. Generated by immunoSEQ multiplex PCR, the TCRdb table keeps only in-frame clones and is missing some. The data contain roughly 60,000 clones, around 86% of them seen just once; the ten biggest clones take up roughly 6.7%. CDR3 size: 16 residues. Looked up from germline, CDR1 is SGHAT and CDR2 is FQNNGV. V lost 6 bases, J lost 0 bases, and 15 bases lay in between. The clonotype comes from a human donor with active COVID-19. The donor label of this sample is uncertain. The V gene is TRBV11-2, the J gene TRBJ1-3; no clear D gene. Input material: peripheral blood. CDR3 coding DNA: TGTGCCAGCAGACCTCAGAGGGTAATCTCTGGAAACACCATATATTTT. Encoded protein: CASRPQRVISGNTIYF.